This T cell receptor (beta chain) originates from a study of T cell responses to AZD1222 COVID-19 vaccine. General observations from the study: Seropositivity was recorded at baseline in only 6 or 7 AZD1222 recipients.

In regard to this clone: The antigen remains undetermined.

Using immunoSEQ multiplex PCR, the repertoire was profiled, and TCRdb retains in-frame clones only, with some absent. The sample yields under 300,000 clones, 85% to 95% seen once. The starting material was peripheral blood, obtained on day 0 of AZD1222 vaccination. The sequence derives from an adult in good health.

CDR3 coding DNA: TGTGCCAGCAGCGGGAAGACAGGGGGCGTGTATGGCTACACCTTC. Translated: CASSGKTGGVYGYTF. The genes are TRBV5-4 and TRBJ1-2; the match to TRBD1 covers 10 bases. This CDR3 spans 15 amino acids. The J segment lost 5 bases and the V segment lost 4 bases, leaving 8 bases of the junction unmatched. CDR1 and CDR2 (germline): SGHNT, YYREEE (reference sequence).